Shown below are 6 T cell receptor beta chains from a single sample sequenced in a study of blood T cell repertoires in COVID-19. Clones were sequenced by immunoSEQ multiplex PCR, and TCRdb holds only the in-frame ones, with some missing. In the table there are some 150,000 clones, about 83% of which are singletons. Sequencing was done on a sample of peripheral blood. These receptors all stem from a woman aged 45-59 years with active or convalescent COVID-19.

The rearrangement joins TRBV20-1 to TRBJ1-1, with D unclear. CDR1 and CDR2 (germline): DFQATT, SNEGSKA (reference sequence). The ends were cut back, 3 bases at V and 8 bases at J, with 10 bases in the middle. CDR3 length: 11 amino acids. The CDR3 DNA sequence: TGCAGTGCTAGGGGAGGAAGGGAAGCTTTCTTT. Translating it yields CSARGGREAFF.

The V call is TRBV12-3 or TRBV12-4, the J call TRBJ2-7, with TRBD1 matching 7 bases. V was clipped by 5 bases and J by 3 bases; unmatched bases: 1. The CDR3 loop spans 12 amino acids. Here the CDR3 DNA reads TGTGCCAGCAGTCGACAGGGCTACGAGCAGTACTTC. This codes for CASSRQGYEQYF.

The V and J genes are TRBV15 and TRBJ1-3; the D gene is possibly TRBD1 (5 bases). The CDR3 covers 18 residues. Per the germline V gene, CDR1 is LNHNV and CDR2 is YYDKDF (reference sequence). V was pared by 2 bases and J by 0 bases, with 17 bases between. CDR3: CATSRRGAEGRSGNTIYF. CDR3 coding DNA: TGTGCCACCAGCAGAAGGGGAGCGGAGGGCCGCTCTGGAAACACCATATATTTT.

This chain connects TRBV6-5 to TRBJ1-2; 9 bases fit TRBD1. The CDR3 covers 15 residues. The V gene end was trimmed by 5 bases and the J gene end by 4 bases; junction bases not matched to a gene: 8. Germline CDR1 reads MNHEY; CDR2 reads SVGAGI. The CDR3 loop reads CASSTPGTGIYGYTF. The CDR3 DNA reads as TGTGCCAGCAGTACTCCCGGGACAGGGATCTATGGCTACACCTTC.

The V call is TRBV30, the J call TRBJ1-2; possibly TRBD1 for D (6 bases). The V end was cut by 1 base, the J end by 8 bases, with 17 bases between. The CDR3 extends over 14 amino acids. From germline, CDR1 is GTSNPN and CDR2 SVGIG (reference sequence). The CDR3 region has the DNA TGTGCCTGGAGTGGGGGCAACACGGGGGGCGGCTACACCTTC. As protein: CAWSGGNTGGGYTF. Full variable domain (outside the CDR3, taken from reference TRBV30 and TRBJ1-2): SQTIHQWPATLVQPVGSPLSLECTVEGTSNPNLYWYRQAAGRGLQLLFYSVGIGQISSEVPQNLSASRPQDRQFILSSKKLLLSDSGFYLCAWSGGNTGGGYTFGSGTRLTVV.

The chain has TRBV27 and TRBJ2-5, with 8 bases matching TRBD2. Germline CDR1 is MNHEY and CDR2 is SMNVEV (reference sequence). Trimming took 5 bases from V and 3 from J; bases not matched to a gene: 8. The CDR3 totals 15 residues. The CDR3 DNA reads as TGTGCCAGCAGTCATCGACTAGCGCGCGAAGAGACCCAGTACTTC. Protein sequence: CASSHRLAREETQYF.